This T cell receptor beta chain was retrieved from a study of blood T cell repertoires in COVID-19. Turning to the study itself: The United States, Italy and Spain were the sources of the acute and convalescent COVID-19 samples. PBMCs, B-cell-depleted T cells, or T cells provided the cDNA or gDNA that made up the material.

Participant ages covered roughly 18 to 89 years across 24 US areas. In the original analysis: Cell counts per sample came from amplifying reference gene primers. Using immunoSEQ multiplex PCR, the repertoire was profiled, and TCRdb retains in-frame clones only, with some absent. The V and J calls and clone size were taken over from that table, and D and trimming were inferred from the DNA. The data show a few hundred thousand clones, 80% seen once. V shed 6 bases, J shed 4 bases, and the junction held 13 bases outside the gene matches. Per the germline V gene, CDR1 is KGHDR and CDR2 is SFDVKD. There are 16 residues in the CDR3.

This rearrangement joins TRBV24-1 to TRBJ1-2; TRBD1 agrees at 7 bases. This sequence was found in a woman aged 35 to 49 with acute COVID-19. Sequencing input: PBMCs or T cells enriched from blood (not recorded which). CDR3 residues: CATSQGDHQAPYGYTF. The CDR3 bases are TGTGCCACCAGTCAGGGGGATCATCAAGCCCCCTATGGCTACACCTTC.